The clone carrying this T cell receptor (beta chain) turned up a few times. Its specificity is unknown. These data come from a study of T-cell memory formation after mild COVID-19. Study-wide findings and caveats: Shrinking CD4+ clones were chiefly CM and EM; CD8+ ones were chiefly EMRA. Confirmation of SARS-CoV-2 specificity was lacking for second-wave clones peaking day 37. Pre-infection memory held some responding clones, suggesting pre-existing cross-reactive T cells responded. Day 15 to 85 contracting clones showed balanced CD4/CD8; later expanders leaned CD4+.

Germline V gives CDR1 LNHDA, CDR2 SQIVND (reference sequence). V was cut by 7 bases and J by 2 bases, with 18 bases left in between. The CDR3 is made up of 16 amino acids. From the 5' RACE reads, TCRdb called clonotypes with MiXCR, one entry per CDR3 protein. The sample yields 350,000 or so distinct CDR3 sequences, over 10% seen once. Input material: PBMCs or a T cell subset sorted from them (not recorded which). The receptor comes from a man between 18 and 29 years old who had mild COVID-19 (a few samples of this study predate the infection). Cell type and time point are not known. This chain connects TRBV19 to TRBJ1-5; possibly TRBD1 for D (5 bases). The CDR3 is CASMTGFRVGNQPQHF. In DNA form, the CDR3 reads TGTGCCAGTATGACGGGTTTCAGGGTCGGCAATCAGCCCCAGCATTTT.